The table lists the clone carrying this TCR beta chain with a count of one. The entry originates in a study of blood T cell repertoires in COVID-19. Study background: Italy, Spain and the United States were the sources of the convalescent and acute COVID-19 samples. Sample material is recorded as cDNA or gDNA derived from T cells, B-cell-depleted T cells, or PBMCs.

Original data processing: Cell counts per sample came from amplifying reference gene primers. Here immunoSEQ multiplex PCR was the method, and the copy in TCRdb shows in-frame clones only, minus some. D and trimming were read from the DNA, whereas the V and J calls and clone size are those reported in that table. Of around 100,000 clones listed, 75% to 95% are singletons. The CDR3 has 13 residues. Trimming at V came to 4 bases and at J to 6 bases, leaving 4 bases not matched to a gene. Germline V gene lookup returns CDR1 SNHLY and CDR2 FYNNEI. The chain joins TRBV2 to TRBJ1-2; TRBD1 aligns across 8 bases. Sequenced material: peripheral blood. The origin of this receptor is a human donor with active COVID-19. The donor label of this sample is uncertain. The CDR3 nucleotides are TGTGCCAGCAGTGCAGGGGGCGTGGATGGCTACACCTTC. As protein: CASSAGGVDGYTF.